Following are 18 T cell receptor beta chains from one sample sequenced in a study of T cell changes during pregnancy in multiple sclerosis. Method: immunoSEQ multiplex PCR; TCRdb's copy keeps in-frame clones and lacks some. Among over 100,000 clones, around nine tenths were seen once, and the ten largest hold 1.5%. The source material was peripheral blood, sampled in the third trimester of pregnancy. The receptors were sampled from a female donor with multiple sclerosis, enrolled in a pregnancy study.

This chain uses TRBV19 with TRBJ2-5; maybe TRBD2 (6 bases). The CDR3 has 13 amino acids. Between the trimmed V and J ends, which lost 5 bases and 4 bases, there was a span of 11 bases. Germline values: CDR1 LNHDA, CDR2 SQIVND (reference sequence). The CDR3 DNA reads as TGTGCCAGTAGTCCCCTAGCGAGAGAGACCCAGTACTTC. Its translation is CASSPLARETQYF.

This chain uses TRBV18 with TRBJ2-5; 7 bases line up with TRBD1. The V segment lost 0 bases and the J segment 4 bases; nucleotides outside the gene matches: 2. Germline CDR1 and CDR2: KGHSH and LQKENI. This CDR3 is built from 14 residues. The DNA of the CDR3 is TGTGCCAGCTCACCACCGGGACAGCGAGAGACCCAGTACTTC. Its translation is CASSPPGQRETQYF.

V usage is TRBV4-2 and J usage is TRBJ2-5, with 9 bases lining up with TRBD1. V was pared by 4 bases and J by 2 bases, with 8 bases of the junction left unmatched. The germline V gene encodes CDR1 LGHNA and CDR2 YNFKEQ. The CDR3 has 16 amino acids. CDR3 DNA sequence: TGTGCCAGCAGCCCTAGGAAGGGACAGGGACAAGAGACCCAGTACTTC. It translates to CASSPRKGQGQETQYF.

J is TRBJ2-6 and V is TRBV11-1; D is perhaps TRBD1 (6 bases). Germline V CDR1 and CDR2: SGHAT, FQDESV (reference sequence). The CDR3 contains 17 residues. V was cut by 6 bases and J by 2 bases, with 17 bases left in between. The CDR3 protein is CASSLLPRGTGANVLTF. CDR3 bases: TGTGCCAGCAGTCTATTACCCAGGGGAACTGGGGCCAACGTCCTGACTTTC.

The chain links TRBV28 to TRBJ2-7, with D perhaps matching TRBD2 (6 bases). The CDR3 is made up of 15 amino acids. From germline, CDR1 is MDHEN and CDR2 SYDVKM. V gave up 2 bases and J gave up 5 bases, with 16 bases separating them. The CDR3 sequence: CASSLGGTRVHEQYF. The CDR3 coding sequence is TGTGCCAGCAGTTTAGGGGGGACTCGCGTCCACGAGCAGTACTTC.

This chain joins TRBV10-3 and TRBJ2-5; 10 nucleotides match TRBD1. CDR3 size: 16 residues. CDR1 and CDR2 from the germline V gene are ENHRY and SYGVKD. V shed 4 bases and J 5 bases; nucleotides not matched to a gene: 10. The CDR3 DNA reads as TGTGCCATCAGTGCCTCACGACAGGGGGCACGGGAGACCCAGTACTTC. Amino acid sequence: CAISASRQGARETQYF.

V and J are TRBV5-1 and TRBJ1-5; TRBD1 matches at 7 bases. The CDR3 is made up of 15 amino acids. J gave up 2 bases and V 4 bases, and 6 bases lay outside the gene matches. CDR1 is SGHRS and CDR2 is YFSETQ in the germline V gene. This CDR3 is CASSEGGTGNQPQHF. CDR3 bases: TGCGCCAGCAGCGAGGGCGGGACAGGCAATCAGCCCCAGCATTTT.

V is TRBV7-8 and J is TRBJ2-7; TRBD1 is a possible D gene (7 bases). Trimming cost V 3 bases and J 5 bases, with 14 bases left between them. The CDR3 is made up of 14 amino acids. In germline, CDR1 is SGHVS, CDR2 FQNEAQ. CDR3 sequence: CASSFWGDRNEQYF. The CDR3 DNA follows: TGTGCCAGCAGCTTCTGGGGGGACAGAAACGAGCAGTACTTC.

The CDR3 coding sequence is TGTGCCAGTTCCCCAGGCAGGGCCCCCACCGGGGAGCTGTTTTTT. As protein: CASSPGRAPTGELFF. The chain recombines TRBV19 with TRBJ2-2; TRBD1 might be the D (5 bases). The CDR3 length is 15 residues. V was clipped by 8 bases and J by 4 bases, with 17 bases between them. Germline V lookup: CDR1 LNHDA, CDR2 SQIVND (reference sequence). The full variable domain, its missing parts supplied by reference TRBV19 and TRBJ2-2, is DGGITQSPKYLFRKEGQNVTLSCEQNLNHDAMYWYRQDPGQGLRLIYYSQIVNDFQKGDIAEGYSVSREKKESFPLTVTSAQKNPTAFYLCASSPGRAPTGELFFGEGSRLTVL.

The V gene is TRBV7-9, the J gene TRBJ2-3, with TRBD2 identical over 12 bases. V trimming: 1 base; J trimming: 5 bases; junction bases outside the gene matches: 7. Germline values: CDR1 SEHNR, CDR2 FQNEAQ (reference sequence). The CDR3 totals 17 residues. The CDR3 DNA reads as TGTGCCAGCAGCTTAGGACGGACTAGCGGGGCTGAAGATACGCAGTATTTT. Translating gives CASSLGRTSGAEDTQYF. Full variable domain (remainder filled in from reference TRBV7-9 and TRBJ2-3): DTGVSQNPRHKITKRGQNVTFRCDPISEHNRLYWYRQTLGQGPEFLTYFQNEAQLEKSRLLSDRFSAERPKGSFSTLEIQRTEQGDSAMYLCASSLGRTSGAEDTQYFGPGTRLTVL.

The chain links TRBV7-9 to TRBJ1-5; 8 nucleotides line up with TRBD1. The length of the CDR3 is 15 residues. The V gene's germline CDR1 is SEHNR and CDR2 FQNEAQ (reference sequence). The junction had 6 bases not matched to a gene; V was cut back by 5 bases and J by 3 bases. The CDR3 here is CASSGGTGVNQPQHF. CDR3 sequence (DNA): TGTGCCAGCAGCGGGGGGACAGGTGTCAATCAGCCCCAGCATTTT.

The rearrangement joins TRBV4-2 to TRBJ1-2; D is possibly TRBD1 (6 bases). The ends were cut back, 0 bases at V and 6 bases at J, with 17 bases in the middle. The CDR3 extends over 16 amino acids. Germline CDR1 is LGHNA and CDR2 is YNFKEQ. CDR3 sequence reads: CASSQDLNRAWDGYTF. DNA of the CDR3: TGTGCCAGCAGCCAAGATTTGAACAGGGCCTGGGATGGCTACACCTTC.

The genes are TRBV9 and TRBJ2-7; 13 nucleotides agree with TRBD2. J lost 5 bases, V lost 0 bases, and 11 bases had no gene match. The germline CDR1 and CDR2 sequences are SGDLS and YYNGEE. The length of the CDR3 is 18 residues. The CDR3 DNA sequence: TGTGCCAGCAGCGTAGGTGTGGGACTAGCGGGATCGGTCGACGAGCAGTACTTC. This codes for CASSVGVGLAGSVDEQYF.

The chain uses TRBV30 and TRBJ1-5; 8 nucleotides align to TRBD1. The V gene's germline CDR1 is GTSNPN and CDR2 SVGIG (reference sequence). The CDR3 extends over 12 amino acids. Trimming at V came to 5 bases and at J to 6 bases, leaving 3 bases not matched to a gene. CDR3: CAWGTGGQPQHF. CDR3 DNA sequence: TGTGCCTGGGGAACAGGGGGTCAGCCCCAGCATTTT.

The chain employs TRBV18 and TRBJ1-3; D is possibly TRBD1 (5 bases). The CDR3 has 16 amino acids. CDR1 and CDR2 (germline): KGHSH, LQKENI. V was pared by 0 bases and J by 0 bases, with 9 bases between. In DNA, the CDR3 is TGTGCCAGCTCACCACCGGCGGGGCTCTCTGGAAACACCATATATTTT. It is translated as CASSPPAGLSGNTIYF. The full variable domain, in which reference TRBV18 and TRBJ1-3 provide the parts outside the CDR3, is NAGVMQNPRHLVRRRGQEARLRCSPMKGHSHVYWYRQLPEEGLKFMVYLQKENIIDESGMPKERFSAEFPKEGPSILRIQQVVRGDSAAYFCASSPPAGLSGNTIYFGEGSWLTVV.

The genes are TRBV6-5 and TRBJ1-1, with D unclear. Trimming cost V 0 bases and J 3 bases, with 14 bases left between them. Germline assignment: CDR1 MNHEY and CDR2 SVGAGI. The CDR3 consists of 16 residues. The CDR3 spells CASSYSFRRRDTEAFF. The CDR3, as DNA: TGTGCCAGCAGTTACTCGTTCCGGAGGAGGGACACTGAAGCTTTCTTT.

This clone occurred once. The chain couples TRBV5-6 to TRBJ1-6; 7 bases align to TRBD1. V shed 4 bases and J 7 bases; nucleotides not matched to a gene: 11. This CDR3 has 16 residues. Germline V gene sequence: CDR1 SGHDT, CDR2 YYEEEE. CDR3 amino acids: CASSQDRVGVNSPLHF. The CDR3 region has the DNA TGTGCCAGCAGCCAAGACAGGGTCGGGGTGAATTCACCCCTCCACTTT.

This chain joins TRBV10-3 and TRBJ2-5, with 10 bases matching TRBD1. This CDR3 is 15 amino acids long. Per germline, CDR1 ENHRY and CDR2 SYGVKD. Trimming at V came to 2 bases and at J to 5 bases, leaving 5 bases not matched to a gene. The CDR3 DNA sequence: TGTGCCATCAGTGAGAAGGACAGGGGGTGGGAGACCCAGTACTTC. This gives the protein CAISEKDRGWETQYF.